These 2 T cell receptor beta chains originate from one sample sequenced in a study of tumor and adjacent non-tumor tissue in lung cancer. The library came from three nested PCR rounds adapted from ARM-PCR protocols. TCRdb independently ran MiXCR on the multiplex PCR reads; one entry per CDR3 protein. The sample contains approximately 150,000 distinct CDR3 sequences, approximately 70% of which appear only once. The template was RNA from unsorted bulk tissue. The sample taken for sequencing was lung tumor tissue. The source is a man aged 60 to 75 with small cell lung cancer.

Concerning this clonotype itself: Germline and junction disagree at one end, which may indicate a read error. The V gene is TRBV11-2, the J gene TRBJ2-3; D is unclear. Germline CDR1 reads SGHAT; CDR2 reads FQNNGV. The CDR3 totals 13 residues. In DNA, the CDR3 is TGTGCTAGCATCCTTAGCCTCGCAGATACGCAGTATTTT. Translated, it gives CASILSLADTQYF. The variable domain in full, completed from reference TRBV11-2 and TRBJ2-3, reads EAGVAQSPRYKIIEKRQSVAFWCNPISGHATLYWYQQILGQGPKLLIQFQNNGVVDDSQLPKDRFSAERLKGVDSTLKIQPAKLEDSAVYLCASILSLADTQYFGPGTRLTVL.

This clonotype was counted ten times or more. This chain uses TRBV11-2 with TRBJ1-5; D possibly corresponds to TRBD1 (5 bases). V shed 5 bases and J shed 1 base, with 6 bases lying between them. This CDR3 region has 13 residues. Germline loops: CDR1 SGHAT, CDR2 FQNNGV. This CDR3 is CASSRGSNQPQHF. The CDR3 nucleotides read TGTGCCAGCAGCAGGGGAAGCAATCAGCCCCAGCATTTT.